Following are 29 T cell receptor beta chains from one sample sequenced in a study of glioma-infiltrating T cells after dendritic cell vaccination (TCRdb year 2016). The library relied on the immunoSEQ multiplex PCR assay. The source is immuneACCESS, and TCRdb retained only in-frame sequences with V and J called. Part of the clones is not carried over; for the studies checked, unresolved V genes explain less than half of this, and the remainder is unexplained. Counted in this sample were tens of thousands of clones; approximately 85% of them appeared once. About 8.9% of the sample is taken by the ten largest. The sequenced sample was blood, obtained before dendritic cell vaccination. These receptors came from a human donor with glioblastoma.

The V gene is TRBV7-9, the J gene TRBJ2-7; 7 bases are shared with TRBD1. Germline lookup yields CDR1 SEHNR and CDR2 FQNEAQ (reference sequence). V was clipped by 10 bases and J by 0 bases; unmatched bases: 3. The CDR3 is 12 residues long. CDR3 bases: TGTGCCACCAGACAGGGCTCCTACGAGCAGTACTTC. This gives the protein CATRQGSYEQYF. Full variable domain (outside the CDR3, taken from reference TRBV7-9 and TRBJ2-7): DTGVSQNPRHKITKRGQNVTFRCDPISEHNRLYWYRQTLGQGPEFLTYFQNEAQLEKSRLLSDRFSAERPKGSFSTLEIQRTEQGDSAMYLCATRQGSYEQYFGPGTRLTVT.

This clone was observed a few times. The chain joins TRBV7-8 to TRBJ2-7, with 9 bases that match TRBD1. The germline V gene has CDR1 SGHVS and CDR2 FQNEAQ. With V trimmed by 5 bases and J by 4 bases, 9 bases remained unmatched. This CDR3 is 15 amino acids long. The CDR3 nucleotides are TGTGCCAGCAGCCTCTCCCGAGGACAGGGGTACGAGCAGTACTTC. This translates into CASSLSRGQGYEQYF.

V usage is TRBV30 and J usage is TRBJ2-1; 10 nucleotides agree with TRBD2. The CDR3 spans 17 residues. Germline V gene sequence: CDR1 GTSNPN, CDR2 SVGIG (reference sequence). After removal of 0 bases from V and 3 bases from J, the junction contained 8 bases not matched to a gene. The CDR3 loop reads CAWSVRSSSGGYNEQFF. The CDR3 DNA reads TGTGCCTGGAGTGTAAGGTCCTCTAGCGGGGGCTACAATGAGCAGTTCTTC.

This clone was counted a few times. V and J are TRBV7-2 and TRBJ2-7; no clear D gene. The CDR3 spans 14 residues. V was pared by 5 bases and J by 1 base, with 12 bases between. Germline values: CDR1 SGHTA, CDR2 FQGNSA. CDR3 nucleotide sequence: TGTGCCAGCAGCCCGCGAAGTCCTTCCTACGAGCAGTACTTC. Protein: CASSPRSPSYEQYF.

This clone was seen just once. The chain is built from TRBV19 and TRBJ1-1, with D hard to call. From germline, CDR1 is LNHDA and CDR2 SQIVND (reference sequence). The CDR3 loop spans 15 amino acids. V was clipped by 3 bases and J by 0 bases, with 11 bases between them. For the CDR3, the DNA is TGTGCCAGTAGTATTCGGGGATACGTGAACACTGAAGCTTTCTTT. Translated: CASSIRGYVNTEAFF.

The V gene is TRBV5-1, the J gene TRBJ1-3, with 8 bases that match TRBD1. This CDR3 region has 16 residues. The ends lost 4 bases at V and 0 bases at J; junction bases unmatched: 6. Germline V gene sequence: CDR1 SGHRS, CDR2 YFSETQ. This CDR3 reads CASSAGDRFSGNTIYF. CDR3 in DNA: TGCGCCAGCAGCGCAGGGGACAGGTTCTCTGGAAACACCATATATTTT.

The CDR3 DNA reads TGTGCCAGCAGTTACTCGACTAGGGGAGATACGCAGTATTTT. This gives the protein CASSYSTRGDTQYF. The chain combines TRBV6-5 with TRBJ2-3; D perhaps matches TRBD2 (6 bases). The CDR3 totals 14 residues. Trimming removed 0 bases at V and 5 bases at J, with 9 bases between. Germline lookup yields CDR1 MNHEY and CDR2 SVGAGI.

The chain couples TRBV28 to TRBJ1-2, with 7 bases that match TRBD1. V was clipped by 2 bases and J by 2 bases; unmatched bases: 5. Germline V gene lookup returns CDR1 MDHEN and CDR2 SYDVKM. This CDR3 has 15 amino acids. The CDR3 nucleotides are TGTGCCAGCAGTTTACCTCGGGACAGAAACTATGGCTACACCTTC. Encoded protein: CASSLPRDRNYGYTF.

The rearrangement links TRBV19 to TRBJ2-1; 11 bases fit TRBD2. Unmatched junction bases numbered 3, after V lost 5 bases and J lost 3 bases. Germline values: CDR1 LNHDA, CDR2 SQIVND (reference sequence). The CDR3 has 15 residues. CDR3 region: CASSASGGIYNEQFF. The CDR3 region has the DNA TGTGCCAGTAGTGCTAGCGGGGGGATCTACAATGAGCAGTTCTTC.

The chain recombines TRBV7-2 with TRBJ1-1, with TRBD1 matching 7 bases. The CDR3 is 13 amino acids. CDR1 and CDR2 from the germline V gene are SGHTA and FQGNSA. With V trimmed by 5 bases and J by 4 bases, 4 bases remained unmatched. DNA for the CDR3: TGTGCCAGCAGCCAACGACAGGGCACTGAAGCTTTCTTT. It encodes CASSQRQGTEAFF. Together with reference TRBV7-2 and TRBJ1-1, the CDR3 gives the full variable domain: GAGVSQSPSNKVTEKGKDVELRCDPISGHTALYWYRQSLGQGLEFLIYFQGNSAPDKSGLPSDRFSAERTGGSVSTLTIQRTQQEDSAVYLCASSQRQGTEAFFGQGTRLTVV.

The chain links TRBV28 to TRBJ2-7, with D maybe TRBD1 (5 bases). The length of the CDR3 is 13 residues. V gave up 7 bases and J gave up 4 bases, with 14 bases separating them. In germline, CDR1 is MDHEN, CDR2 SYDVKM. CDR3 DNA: TGTGCCAGCACAGGGCCCTCATCTTACGAGCAGTACTTC. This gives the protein CASTGPSSYEQYF.

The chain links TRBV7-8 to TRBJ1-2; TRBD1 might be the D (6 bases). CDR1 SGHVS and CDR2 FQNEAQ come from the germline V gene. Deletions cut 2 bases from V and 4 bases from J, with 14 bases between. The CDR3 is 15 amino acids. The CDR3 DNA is TGTGCCAGCAGCTTAAGTTCAGGGGAGGGCTATGGCTACACCTTC. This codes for CASSLSSGEGYGYTF.

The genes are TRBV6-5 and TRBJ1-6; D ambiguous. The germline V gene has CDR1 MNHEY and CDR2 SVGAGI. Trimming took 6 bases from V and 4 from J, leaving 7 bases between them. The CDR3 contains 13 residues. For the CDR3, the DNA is TGTGCCAGCAGAACGGGGTATAATTCACCCCTCCACTTT. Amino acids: CASRTGYNSPLHF.

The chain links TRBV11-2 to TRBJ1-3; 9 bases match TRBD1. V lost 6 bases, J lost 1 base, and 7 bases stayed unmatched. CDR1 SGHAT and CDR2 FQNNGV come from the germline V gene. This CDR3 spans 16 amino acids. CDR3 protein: CASRPRTGVSGNTIYF. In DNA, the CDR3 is TGTGCCAGCAGACCCCGGACAGGGGTATCTGGAAACACCATATATTTT.

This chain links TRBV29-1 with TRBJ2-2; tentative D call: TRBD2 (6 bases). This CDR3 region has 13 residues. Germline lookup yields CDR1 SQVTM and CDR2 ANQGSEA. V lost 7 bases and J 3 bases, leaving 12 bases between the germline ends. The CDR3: CSADSGYTGELFF. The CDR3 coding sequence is TGCAGCGCTGATAGCGGATACACCGGGGAGCTGTTTTTT.

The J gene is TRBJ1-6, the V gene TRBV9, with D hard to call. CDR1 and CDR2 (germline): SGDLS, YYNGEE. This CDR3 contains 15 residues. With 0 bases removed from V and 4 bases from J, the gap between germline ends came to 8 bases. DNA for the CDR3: TGTGCCAGCAGCGTAGAACGGAGTTATAATTCACCCCTCCACTTT. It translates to CASSVERSYNSPLHF.

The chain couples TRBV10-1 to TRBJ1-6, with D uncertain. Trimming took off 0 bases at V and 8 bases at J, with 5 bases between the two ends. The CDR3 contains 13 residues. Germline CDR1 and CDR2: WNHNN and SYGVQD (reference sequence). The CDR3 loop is CASSESPDSPLHF. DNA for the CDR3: TGCGCCAGCAGTGAGTCGCCGGATTCACCCCTCCACTTT.

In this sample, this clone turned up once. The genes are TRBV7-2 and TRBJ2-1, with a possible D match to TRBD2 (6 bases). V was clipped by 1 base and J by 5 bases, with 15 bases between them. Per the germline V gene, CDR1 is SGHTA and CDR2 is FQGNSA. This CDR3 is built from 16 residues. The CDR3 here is CASSLVPGEVHNEQFF. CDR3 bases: TGTGCCAGCAGCTTAGTCCCGGGGGAGGTACACAATGAGCAGTTCTTC.

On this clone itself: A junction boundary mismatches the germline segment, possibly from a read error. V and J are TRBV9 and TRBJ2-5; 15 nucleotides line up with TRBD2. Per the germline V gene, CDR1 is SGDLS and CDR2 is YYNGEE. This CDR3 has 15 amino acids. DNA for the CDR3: TGTGCCGGCAGCGTAGGGACTAGCGGGGGGGAGACCCAGTACTTC. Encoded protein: CAGSVGTSGGETQYF.

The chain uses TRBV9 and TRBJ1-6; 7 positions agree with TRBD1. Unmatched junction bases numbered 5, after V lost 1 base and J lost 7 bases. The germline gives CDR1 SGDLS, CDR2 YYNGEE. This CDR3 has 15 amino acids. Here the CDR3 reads CASSVRTGENSPLHF. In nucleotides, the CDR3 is TGTGCCAGCAGCGTACGGACAGGCGAAAATTCACCCCTCCACTTT.

The CDR3 is CASSQAGIPNYGYTF. In DNA form, the CDR3 reads TGTGCCAGCAGTCAAGCCGGGATACCTAACTATGGCTACACCTTC. J is TRBJ1-2 and V is TRBV28, with D uncertain. This CDR3 comprises 15 residues. The germline CDR1 and CDR2 sequences are MDHEN and SYDVKM. V lost 5 bases and J lost 0, with 13 bases in between.

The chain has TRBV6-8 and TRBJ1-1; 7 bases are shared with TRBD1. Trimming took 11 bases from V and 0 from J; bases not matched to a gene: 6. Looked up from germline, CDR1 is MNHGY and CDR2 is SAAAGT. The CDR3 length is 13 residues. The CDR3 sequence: CAPPGQMNTEAFF. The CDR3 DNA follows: TGTGCCCCCCCGGGACAGATGAACACTGAAGCTTTCTTT.

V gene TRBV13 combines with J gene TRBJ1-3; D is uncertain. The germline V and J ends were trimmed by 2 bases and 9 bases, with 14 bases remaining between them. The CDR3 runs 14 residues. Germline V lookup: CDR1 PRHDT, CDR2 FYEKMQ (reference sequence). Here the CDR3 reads CASSLFFPQPTIYF. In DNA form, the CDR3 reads TGTGCCAGCAGCTTATTCTTTCCACAACCCACCATATATTTT.

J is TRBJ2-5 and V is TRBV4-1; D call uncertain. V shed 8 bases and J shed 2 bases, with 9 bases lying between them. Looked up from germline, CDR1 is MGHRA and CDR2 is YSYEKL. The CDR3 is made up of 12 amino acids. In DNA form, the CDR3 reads TGCGCCAGCTCTGAGGTGCAAGAGACCCAGTACTTC. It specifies CASSEVQETQYF.

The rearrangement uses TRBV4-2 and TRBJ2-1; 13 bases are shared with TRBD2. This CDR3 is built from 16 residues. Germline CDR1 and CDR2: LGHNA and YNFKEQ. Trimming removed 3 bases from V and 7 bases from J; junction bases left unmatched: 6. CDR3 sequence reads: CASSQELAGGQNEQFF. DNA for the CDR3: TGTGCCAGCAGCCAGGAACTAGCGGGGGGGCAAAATGAGCAGTTCTTC.

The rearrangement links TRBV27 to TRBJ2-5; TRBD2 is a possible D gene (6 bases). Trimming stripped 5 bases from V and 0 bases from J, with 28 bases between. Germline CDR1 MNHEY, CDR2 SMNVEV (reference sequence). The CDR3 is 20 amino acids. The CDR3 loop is CASSPTRIRGAPRYQETQYF. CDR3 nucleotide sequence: TGTGCCAGCAGTCCGACGAGGATCCGCGGGGCCCCTAGGTACCAAGAGACCCAGTACTTC.

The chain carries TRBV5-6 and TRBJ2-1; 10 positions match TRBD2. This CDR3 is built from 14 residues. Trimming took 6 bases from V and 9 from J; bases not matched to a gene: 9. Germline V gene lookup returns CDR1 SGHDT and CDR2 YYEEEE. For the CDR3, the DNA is TGTGCCAGCACCGAAGGACTAGCGGTTCCTGAGCAGTTCTTC. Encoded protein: CASTEGLAVPEQFF.

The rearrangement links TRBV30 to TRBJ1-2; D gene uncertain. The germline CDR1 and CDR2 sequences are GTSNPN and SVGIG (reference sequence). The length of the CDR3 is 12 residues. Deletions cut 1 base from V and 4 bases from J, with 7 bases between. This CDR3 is CAWSGLGYGYTF. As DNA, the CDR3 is TGTGCCTGGAGTGGGCTTGGCTATGGCTACACCTTC.

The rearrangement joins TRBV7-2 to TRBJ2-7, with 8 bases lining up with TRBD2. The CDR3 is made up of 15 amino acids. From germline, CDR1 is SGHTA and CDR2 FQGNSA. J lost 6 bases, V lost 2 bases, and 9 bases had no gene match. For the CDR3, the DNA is TGTGCCAGCAGCTTATTCGGGGGGGCAAGCGTCGAGCAGTACTTC. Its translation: CASSLFGGASVEQYF.